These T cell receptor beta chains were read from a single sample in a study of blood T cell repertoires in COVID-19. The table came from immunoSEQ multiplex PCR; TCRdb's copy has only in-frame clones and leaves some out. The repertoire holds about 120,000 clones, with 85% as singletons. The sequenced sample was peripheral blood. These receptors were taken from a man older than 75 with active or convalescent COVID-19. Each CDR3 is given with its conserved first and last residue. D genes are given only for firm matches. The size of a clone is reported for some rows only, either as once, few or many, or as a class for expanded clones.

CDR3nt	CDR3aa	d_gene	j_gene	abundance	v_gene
TGCGCCAGCAGTTATAGCGGGAGGGCCTTGTCCTACGAGCAGTACTTC	CASSYSGRALSYEQYF	TRBD2	TRBJ2-7	once	TRBV5-1
TGTGCCAGTCAGGGTCCCCAAGCCTATCAGCCCCAGCATTTT	CASQGPQAYQPQHF	NA	TRBJ1-5	NA	TRBV19
TGTGCCAGCAGCCTTCTGGCTTTGAACACCGGGGAGCTGTTTTTT	CASSLLALNTGELFF	NA	TRBJ2-2	NA	TRBV11-2
TGTGCCAGCAGCTTAGCGCTTGGAGAAGGCTCCTACGAGCAGTACTTC	CASSLALGEGSYEQYF	NA	TRBJ2-7	NA	TRBV7-9
TGTGCCAGCAGTGAAGCGCTGACTAGCGGGGGAGCAGAGACCCAGTACTTC	CASSEALTSGGAETQYF	TRBD2	TRBJ2-5	NA	TRBV2
TGCAGTGCTAGGGTCGACTTCTACACCTTC	CSARVDFYTF	NA	TRBJ1-2	NA	TRBV20-1
TGTGCCAGCAGTTTGGGAGGGACGGGTGGGGTAGCTTTCTTT	CASSLGGTGGVAFF	NA	TRBJ1-1	NA	TRBV27
TGCAGCGTTGAAGAGGGGACAGGGGGCCAGCCCCAGCATTTT	CSVEEGTGGQPQHF	TRBD1	TRBJ1-5	NA	TRBV29-1
TGTGCCAGTAGTTTTACAGCGAACACTGAAGCTTTCTTT	CASSFTANTEAFF	NA	TRBJ1-1	once	TRBV19
TGCGCCAGCAGCTTGCAGGGCGTCCAAGAGACCCAGTACTTC	CASSLQGVQETQYF	NA	TRBJ2-5	NA	TRBV5-1
TGTGCCAGCAGTGGTTGGCGGAGCACTGAAGCTTTCTTT	CASSGWRSTEAFF	NA	TRBJ1-1	NA	TRBV2
TGCAGCGTTGGGGAGGGGACTGAAGCTTTCTTT	CSVGEGTEAFF	NA	TRBJ1-1	NA	TRBV29-1
TGTGCCAGTAAGACACAGGGGATTAATCAGCCCCAGCATTTT	CASKTQGINQPQHF	TRBD1	TRBJ1-5	NA	TRBV19
TGTGCCAGCAGCCAAGTTACGACAGCCATGAACACTGAAGCTTTCTTT	CASSQVTTAMNTEAFF	NA	TRBJ1-1	NA	TRBV3-1/TRBV3-2
TGCGCCAGCAGCTTGACAGGCGGGGGAGATACGCAGTATTTT	CASSLTGGGDTQYF	TRBD2	TRBJ2-3	NA	TRBV5-1
TGTGCCAGTAGTATTGGGCTAGCGGGAGTAGCAGAGACCCAGTACTTC	CASSIGLAGVAETQYF	TRBD2	TRBJ2-5	once	TRBV19
TGTGCCTTGGGACAGTACACTGAAGCTTTCTTT	CALGQYTEAFF	TRBD1	TRBJ1-1	NA	TRBV30
TGTGCCAGCAGCTTAGCGGGTAGTAACACAGATACGCAGTATTTT	CASSLAGSNTDTQYF	NA	TRBJ2-3	NA	TRBV11-2
TGTGCCAGCAGCCCCTCCAGAAGGGGTGTCGCAGATACGCAGTATTTT	CASSPSRRGVADTQYF	NA	TRBJ2-3	NA	TRBV7-9
TGTGCCAGCAGTAAACAGGGTCAGGATGAAAAACTGTTTTTT	CASSKQGQDEKLFF	NA	TRBJ1-4	NA	TRBV6-5
TGCGCCAGCAGCTCCTCGGGGGGGCCGGGCGAGCAGTACTTC	CASSSSGGPGEQYF	TRBD2	TRBJ2-7	NA	TRBV5-1
TGTGCCAGCAGCCGAGAACAGGGTAATAATTCACCCCTCCACTTT	CASSREQGNNSPLHF	NA	TRBJ1-6	NA	TRBV4-2
TGTGCCAGCACCCCGGACAGGGCGGCAGATACGCAGTATTTT	CASTPDRAADTQYF	TRBD1	TRBJ2-3	few	TRBV7-2
TGCGCCAGCAGTCCAATTACCCGGCCAGGGGAAACCTACGAGCAGTACTTC	CASSPITRPGETYEQYF	NA	TRBJ2-7	NA	TRBV23-1
TGTGCCAGCAGTGAATTCTGGGGGCCTGACAATGAGCAGTTCTTC	CASSEFWGPDNEQFF	NA	TRBJ2-1	NA	TRBV6-1
TGTGCCAGCAGGCCAGGGGGGCATGAAAAACTGTTTTTT	CASRPGGHEKLFF	TRBD1	TRBJ1-4	NA	TRBV28
TGTGCCAGCTCCGAGGACAGTAACTATGGCTACACCTTC	CASSEDSNYGYTF	NA	TRBJ1-2	NA	TRBV18
TGTGCCAGCTCCCAATTCGGAGGGGAAAACACTGAAGCTTTCTTT	CASSQFGGENTEAFF	NA	TRBJ1-1	NA	TRBV18